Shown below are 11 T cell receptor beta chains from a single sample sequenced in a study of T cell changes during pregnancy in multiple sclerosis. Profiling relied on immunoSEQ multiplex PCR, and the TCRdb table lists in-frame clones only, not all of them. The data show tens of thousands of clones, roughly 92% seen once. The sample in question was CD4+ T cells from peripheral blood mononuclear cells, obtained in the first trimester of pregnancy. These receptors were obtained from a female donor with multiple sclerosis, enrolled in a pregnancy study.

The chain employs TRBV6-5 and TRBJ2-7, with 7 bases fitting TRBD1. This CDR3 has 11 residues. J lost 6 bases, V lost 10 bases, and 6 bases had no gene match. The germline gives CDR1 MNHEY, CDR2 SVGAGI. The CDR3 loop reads CATHRGLEQYF. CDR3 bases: TGTGCCACTCACAGGGGTCTCGAGCAGTACTTC.

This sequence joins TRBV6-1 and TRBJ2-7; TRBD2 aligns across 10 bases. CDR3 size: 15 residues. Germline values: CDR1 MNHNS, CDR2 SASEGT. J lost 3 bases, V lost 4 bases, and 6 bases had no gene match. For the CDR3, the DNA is TGTGCCAGCAGTGTGACCGGGACTAGCGTCTACGAGCAGTACTTC. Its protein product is CASSVTGTSVYEQYF.

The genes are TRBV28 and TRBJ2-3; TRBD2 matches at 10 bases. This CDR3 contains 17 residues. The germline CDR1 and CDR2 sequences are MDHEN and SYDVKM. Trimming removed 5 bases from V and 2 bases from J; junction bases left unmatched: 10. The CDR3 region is CASSTLAGGPLTDTQYF. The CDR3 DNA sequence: TGTGCCAGCAGTACCTTAGCGGGAGGACCACTCACAGATACGCAGTATTTT. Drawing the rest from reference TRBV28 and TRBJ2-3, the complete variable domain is DVKVTQSSRYLVKRTGEKVFLECVQDMDHENMFWYRQDPGLGLRLIYFSYDVKMKEKGDIPEGYSVSREKKERFSLILESASTNQTSMYLCASSTLAGGPLTDTQYFGPGTRLTVL.

CDR3 nucleotides: TGTGCCAGCAGTCAATCCTACGAGCAGTACTTC. Translated: CASSQSYEQYF. V usage is TRBV28 and J usage is TRBJ2-7; D unclear. This CDR3 is built from 11 residues. Between the trimmed V and J ends, which lost 5 bases and 1 base, there was a span of 3 bases. CDR1 MDHEN and CDR2 SYDVKM come from the germline V gene.

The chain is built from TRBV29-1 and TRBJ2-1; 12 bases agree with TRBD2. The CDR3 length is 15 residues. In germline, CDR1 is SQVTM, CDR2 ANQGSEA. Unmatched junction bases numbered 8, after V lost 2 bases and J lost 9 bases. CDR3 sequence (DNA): TGCAGCGTTGAACTTTTAGGACTAGCGGGACCTGAGCAGTTCTTC. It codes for CSVELLGLAGPEQFF.

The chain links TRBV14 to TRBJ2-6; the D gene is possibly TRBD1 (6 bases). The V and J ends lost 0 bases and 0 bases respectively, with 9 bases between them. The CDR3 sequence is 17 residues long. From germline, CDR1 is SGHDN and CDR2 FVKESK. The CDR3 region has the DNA TGTGCCAGCAGCCAAGAGACAGGCTTCTCTGGGGCCAACGTCCTGACTTTC. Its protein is CASSQETGFSGANVLTF.

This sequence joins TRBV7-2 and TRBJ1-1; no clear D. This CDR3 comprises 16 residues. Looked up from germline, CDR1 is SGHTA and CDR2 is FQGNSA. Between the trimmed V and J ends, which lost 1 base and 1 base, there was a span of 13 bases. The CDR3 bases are TGTGCCAGCAGCTTAGTAACCCGGACTGGGAACACTGAAGCTTTCTTT. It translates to CASSLVTRTGNTEAFF.

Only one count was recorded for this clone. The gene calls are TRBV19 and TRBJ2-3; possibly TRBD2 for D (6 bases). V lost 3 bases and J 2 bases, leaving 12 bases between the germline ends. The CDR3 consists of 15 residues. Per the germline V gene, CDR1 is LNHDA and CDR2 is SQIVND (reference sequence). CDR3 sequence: CASSMGLLDTDTQYF. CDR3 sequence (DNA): TGTGCCAGTAGTATGGGACTCCTCGACACAGATACGCAGTATTTT.

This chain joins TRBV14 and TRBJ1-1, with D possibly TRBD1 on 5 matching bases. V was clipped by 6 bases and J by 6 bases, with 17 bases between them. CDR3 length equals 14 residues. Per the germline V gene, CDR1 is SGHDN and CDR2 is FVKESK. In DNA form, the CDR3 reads TGTGCCAGCAGGCCCTCGGGGGGGATGGCTGAAGCTTTCTTT. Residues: CASRPSGGMAEAFF.

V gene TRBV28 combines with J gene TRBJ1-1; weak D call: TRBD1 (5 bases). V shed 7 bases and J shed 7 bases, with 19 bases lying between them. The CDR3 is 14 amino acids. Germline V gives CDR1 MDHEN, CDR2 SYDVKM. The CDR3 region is CASTPLPGLGEAFF. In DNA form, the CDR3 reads TGTGCCAGCACTCCCCTCCCGGGACTTGGTGAAGCTTTCTTT.

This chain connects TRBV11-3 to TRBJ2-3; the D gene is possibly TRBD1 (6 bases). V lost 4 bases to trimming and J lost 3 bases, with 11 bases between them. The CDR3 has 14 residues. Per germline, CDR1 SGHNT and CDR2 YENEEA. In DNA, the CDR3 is TGTGCCAGCAGCTCCATGGGGGCAACAGATACGCAGTATTTT. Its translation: CASSSMGATDTQYF.